This T cell receptor (beta chain) came from a study of spatial heterogeneity in lung cancer. This clonotype was observed a handful of times. A read error may be the cause here, since a much bigger clone is one base away. TCRdb fed the 5' RACE reads into MiXCR, producing one record per CDR3 protein. The sample holds more than 15,000 distinct CDR3 sequences; about 22% are singletons and the top ten take 15% to 20%. The sample's time point: sample taken at primary tumor resection. Whole RNA from tumor, nontumor lung or frozen PBMC was sequenced unsorted. Germline-derived CDR1 and CDR2 are SGHAT and FQNNGV. The CDR3 spans 11 residues.

Sequenced here: PBMCs, sampled at surgery. This chain connects TRBV11-2 to TRBJ1-3, with D unclear. The receptor's source is a female donor with early-stage non-small cell lung cancer. DNA of the CDR3: TGTGTCAGCAGCAGGGGAAACACCATATATTTT. This translates into CVSSRGNTIYF. The whole variable domain, remainder taken from reference TRBV11-2 and TRBJ1-3, is EAGVAQSPRYKIIEKRQSVAFWCNPISGHATLYWYQQILGQGPKLLIQFQNNGVVDDSQLPKDRFSAERLKGVDSTLKIQPAKLEDSAVYLCVSSRGNTIYFGEGSWLTVV.